The sequence of this T cell receptor beta chain was determined in a study of blood T cell repertoires in COVID-19. The CDR3 length is 15 residues. In germline, CDR1 is SGHVS, CDR2 FQNEAQ. Trimming removed 4 bases from V and 5 bases from J; junction bases left unmatched: 9. Original methodology: Nucleated cell number was recorded as an estimate derived from reference gene primer amplification. TCRdb's copy holds only in-frame clones and misses some; the assay was immunoSEQ multiplex PCR. The V and J calls and clone size were taken over from that table, and D and trimming were inferred from the DNA. The sample comprises under 450,000 clones, roughly 80% of which are singletons, and 0.85% to 1.3% rests with the top ten.

Material: peripheral blood. The origin of this receptor is a human donor with acute or convalescent COVID-19. The donor label of this sample is uncertain. The chain joins TRBV7-8 to TRBJ1-2; 8 bases fit TRBD1. DNA of the CDR3: TGTGCCAGCAGCTCAACGAGACAGGGGCCTTATGGCTACACCTTC. This gives the protein CASSSTRQGPYGYTF.